These T cell receptor beta chains were read from a single sample in a study of cytomegalovirus exposure and HLA in healthy donors. Produced via immunoSEQ multiplex PCR; TCRdb's table is partial and in-frame only. The sample has 90,000 or so clones; over 70% are singletons. Material: PBMCs. These receptors all come from a woman aged 45-65 years in good health and CMV-seropositive. CDR3s include the opening cysteine and the closing phenylalanine or tryptophan. A D gene is named only where the DNA matches it firmly. Size is stated for part of the rows, as once, few or many counts, or as a class when the clone is expanded.

TRBD2	TRBV2	13	NA	TRBJ2-1	CASSAGTINEQFF	TGTGCCAGCAGTGCAGGGACTATCAATGAGCAGTTCTTC
NA	TRBV7-9	12	NA	TRBJ2-1	CASSLRYNEQFF	TGTGCCAGCAGCTTACGTTACAATGAGCAGTTCTTC
TRBD1	TRBV12-5	17	once	TRBJ2-6	CASGEGQFYSGANVLTF	TGTGCTAGTGGTGAGGGACAGTTTTACTCTGGGGCCAACGTCCTGACTTTC
TRBD1	TRBV6-1	15	NA	TRBJ2-6	CASSDWTGPSSVLTF	TGTGCCAGCAGTGACTGGACAGGCCCCTCCAGCGTCCTGACTTTC
NA	TRBV9	14	NA	TRBJ1-1	CASSRGSMNTEAFF	TGTGCCAGCTCCAGGGGATCGATGAACACTGAAGCTTTCTTT
TRBD2	TRBV10-3	15	few	TRBJ2-5	CAIRKTSGGGETQYF	TGTGCCATCAGGAAGACTAGCGGAGGGGGGGAGACCCAGTACTTC
TRBD1	TRBV7-8	15	NA	TRBJ1-2	CASSFSRGTGYGYTF	TGTGCCAGCAGCTTCAGTAGGGGGACAGGGTATGGCTACACCTTC
NA	TRBV6-5	12	once	TRBJ2-4	CASSSDRNIQYF	TGTGCCAGCAGTTCGGACAGAAACATTCAGTACTTC
NA	TRBV27	13	NA	TRBJ1-2	CASSWDSASGYTF	TGTGCCAGCAGTTGGGACTCGGCAAGTGGCTACACCTTC
TRBD1	TRBV5-1	13	NA	TRBJ2-2	CASSSQGTGELFF	TGCGCCAGCAGCTCACAGGGGACCGGGGAGCTGTTTTTT
TRBD1	TRBV20-1	11	few	TRBJ2-1	CSAGTGELQFF	TGCAGTGCTGGGACAGGGGAGTTGCAGTTCTTC
NA	TRBV30	11	NA	TRBJ1-2	CAWARFSGYTF	TGTGCCTGGGCCAGGTTTTCTGGCTACACCTTC
NA	TRBV14	18	NA	TRBJ2-2	CASSQDQRGPQGTGELFF	TGTGCCAGCAGCCAAGACCAGCGGGGACCCCAGGGGACCGGGGAGCTGTTTTTT
NA	TRBV5-1	15	NA	TRBJ1-2	CASSRIGQVGDGYTF	TGCGCCAGCAGCCGTATAGGGCAGGTCGGGGATGGATACACCTTC
TRBD1	TRBV9	15	few	TRBJ2-2	CASSATGGAAGELFF	TGTGCCAGCAGCGCCACAGGGGGCGCGGCCGGGGAGCTGTTTTTT
NA	TRBV5-4	14	NA	TRBJ1-2	CASSPGTKNYGYTF	TGTGCCAGCAGCCCCGGGACAAAGAACTATGGCTACACCTTC
NA	TRBV11-3	15	NA	TRBJ2-3	CASSPGGGPTDTQYF	TGTGCCAGCAGCCCAGGGGGAGGACCCACAGATACGCAGTATTTT
TRBD1	TRBV15	15	NA	TRBJ1-4	CATSGIGGESEKLFF	TGTGCCACCAGCGGAATAGGGGGCGAGAGTGAAAAACTGTTTTTT
NA	TRBV9	17	NA	TRBJ1-6	CASSVDGGTGGNSPLHF	TGTGCCAGCAGCGTAGACGGCGGGACTGGGGGAAATTCACCCCTCCACTTT
NA	TRBV5-4	15	NA	TRBJ1-4	CASSSNRGLNEKLFF	TGTGCCAGCAGTTCCAATCGGGGATTAAATGAAAAACTGTTTTTT
TRBD1	TRBV11-3	15	NA	TRBJ1-4	CASSLTGGTGEKLFF	TGTGCCAGCAGTTTGACAGGGGGTACTGGTGAAAAACTGTTTTTT
NA	TRBV29-1	12	NA	TRBJ2-7	CSVEESSYEQYF	TGCAGCGTTGAAGAATCCAGCTACGAGCAGTACTTC
TRBD1	TRBV14	15	NA	TRBJ1-2	CASSPMTGESYGYTF	TGTGCCAGCAGCCCCATGACAGGGGAAAGCTATGGCTACACCTTC
TRBD2	TRBV9	18	NA	TRBJ2-1	CASSVGLPSGSRDNEQFF	TGTGCCAGCAGCGTAGGTTTGCCTAGCGGGAGTCGGGACAATGAGCAGTTCTTC
NA	TRBV7-3	14	NA	TRBJ2-7	CASSKEGGPYEQYF	TGTGCCAGCAGCAAGGAGGGCGGCCCCTACGAGCAGTACTTC
TRBD2	TRBV9	16	NA	TRBJ2-5	CASSVEVAGGRETQYF	TGTGCCAGCAGCGTAGAGGTAGCGGGGGGGCGAGAGACCCAGTACTTC
TRBD1	TRBV27	18	NA	TRBJ2-6	CASSPDRGHSSGANVLTF	TGTGCCAGCAGTCCGGACAGGGGGCATAGTTCTGGGGCCAACGTCCTGACTTTC
TRBD2	TRBV6-5	16	NA	TRBJ2-5	CASSYSRSSGLETQYF	TGTGCCAGCAGTTACTCTCGGTCTAGCGGATTAGAGACCCAGTACTTC
TRBD1	TRBV6-5	14	NA	TRBJ2-2	CASSRGQGTGELFF	TGTGCCAGCAGTCGCGGACAGGGTACCGGGGAGCTGTTTTTT
NA	TRBV7-3	15	NA	TRBJ2-1	CASSIVPGVQDEQFF	TGTGCCAGCAGCATCGTTCCGGGAGTTCAGGATGAGCAGTTCTTC
NA	TRBV6-6	16	NA	TRBJ1-5	CASSYYTTDVPQPQHF	TGTGCCAGCAGTTATTATACGACAGATGTTCCTCAGCCCCAGCATTTT
NA	TRBV19	16	NA	TRBJ2-3	CASSPGRGRGTDTQYF	TGTGCCAGTAGCCCCGGTCGGGGTAGAGGGACAGATACGCAGTATTTT
TRBD1	TRBV7-2	12	NA	TRBJ1-2	CASSGQGYGYTF	TGTGCCAGCTCCGGACAGGGCTATGGCTACACCTTC
NA	TRBV7-9	15	NA	TRBJ2-6	CSSSLVTGGANVLTF	TGTTCCAGCAGCTTAGTAACAGGGGGGGCCAACGTCCTGACTTTC
TRBD2	TRBV5-1	16	NA	TRBJ2-2	CASSLFSGRSTGELFF	TGCGCCAGCAGCTTGTTTAGCGGGAGAAGCACCGGGGAGCTGTTTTTT
TRBD2	TRBV7-9	15	NA	TRBJ2-1	CASRLLAGGPNEQFF	TGTGCCAGCAGGTTGCTAGCGGGGGGGCCCAATGAGCAGTTCTTC
TRBD2	TRBV6-1	17	NA	TRBJ2-3	CASSEALRLAGVDTQYF	TGTGCCAGCAGTGAAGCGCTCAGGCTAGCGGGAGTGGATACGCAGTATTTT
NA	TRBV11-3	18	few	TRBJ2-1	CASSLDTLAASSYNEQFF	TGTGCCAGCAGCTTAGATACCCTCGCGGCCAGCTCCTACAATGAGCAGTTCTTC
NA	TRBV9	16	few	TRBJ1-1	CASSPLGGRWNTEAFF	TGTGCCAGCAGCCCTTTGGGGGGACGGTGGAACACTGAAGCTTTCTTT
NA	TRBV13	15	NA	TRBJ1-1	CASSPPTNSRPEAFF	TGTGCCAGCAGCCCACCGACAAACTCACGGCCTGAAGCTTTCTTT
NA	TRBV5-1	17	NA	TRBJ2-2	CASSLSLGGGDTGELFF	TGCGCCAGCAGCTTGTCCCTTGGCGGGGGCGACACCGGGGAGCTGTTTTTT
TRBD2	TRBV5-1	15	NA	TRBJ2-3	CASSGGLAATDTQYF	TGCGCCAGCAGCGGGGGACTAGCGGCCACAGATACGCAGTATTTT
NA	TRBV7-3	12	NA	TRBJ1-1	CASSSQPGKAFF	TGTGCCAGCAGCTCCCAACCAGGGAAAGCTTTCTTT
NA	TRBV30	13	NA	TRBJ1-2	CAWSTAGNYGYTF	TGTGCCTGGAGTACAGCGGGCAACTATGGCTACACCTTC
NA	TRBV2	15	NA	TRBJ1-2	CASSEWQGGSYGHTF	TGTGCCAGCAGTGAATGGCAGGGAGGATCCTATGGCCACACCTTC
NA	TRBV5-1	15	NA	TRBJ2-7	CASSLVPGATYEQYF	TGCGCCAGCAGCTTGGTCCCAGGGGCAACCTACGAGCAGTACTTC
NA	TRBV6-4	17	NA	TRBJ2-6	CASSDLDSSSGANVPTF	TGTGCCAGCAGTGATTTGGACAGCAGCTCTGGGGCCAACGTCCCGACTTTC
TRBD1	TRBV5-4	15	NA	TRBJ2-4	CASSPQGGRENIQYF	TGTGCCAGCAGCCCTCAAGGGGGCCGGGAAAACATTCAGTACTTC
TRBD1	TRBV15	14	NA	TRBJ2-7	CATSGTGILYEQYF	TGTGCCACCAGCGGGACAGGGATTCTTTACGAGCAGTACTTC
TRBD1	TRBV6-1	15	NA	TRBJ1-5	CASSEGQGAAQPQHF	TGTGCCAGCAGTGAAGGACAGGGGGCAGCTCAGCCCCAGCATTTT
NA	TRBV18	15	NA	TRBJ1-2	CASSPQDAGHYGYTF	TGTGCCAGCTCACCACAGGATGCGGGGCACTATGGCTACACCTTC
NA	TRBV6-5	12	NA	TRBJ2-2	CASSPSPGELFF	TGTGCCAGCAGTCCGAGCCCCGGGGAGCTGTTTTTT
TRBD2	TRBV28	19	NA	TRBJ2-1	CASRTIVRVTSGRLNEQFF	TGTGCCAGCAGGACCATAGTGCGGGTGACTAGCGGGAGGCTGAATGAGCAGTTCTTC
NA	TRBV7-8	16	NA	TRBJ1-1	CASSLAKRAGRAEAFF	TGTGCCAGCAGCTTAGCGAAGCGGGCCGGGAGGGCTGAAGCTTTCTTT
TRBD2	TRBV11-3	18	NA	TRBJ2-1	CASSLERGPTSGNNEQFF	TGTGCCAGCAGCTTGGAGAGGGGGCCGACTAGCGGCAACAATGAGCAGTTCTTC
NA	TRBV6-5	14	NA	TRBJ1-1	CASSYSQAPTEAFF	TGTGCCAGCAGTTATTCACAGGCACCTACTGAAGCTTTCTTT
NA	TRBV6-1	13	NA	TRBJ2-7	CASSDRTGGEQYF	TGTGCCAGCAGTGATAGGACCGGGGGCGAGCAGTACTTC